These 2 T cell receptor beta chains were all obtained from the same sample, sequenced in a study of cytomegalovirus exposure and HLA in healthy donors. Both 60 Vbeta primers and 13 Jbeta primers went into the PCR. The method was immunoSEQ multiplex PCR; TCRdb's version includes in-frame clones alone and lacks a portion of them. Among about 120,000 clones listed, 80% to 85% were seen once. The specimen sequenced was PBMCs. These receptors were taken from a young man in good health and CMV-seronegative.

The chain is built from TRBV5-1 and TRBJ2-1; 13 bases map to TRBD2. With V trimmed by 4 bases and J by 6 bases, 10 bases remained unmatched. The germline gives CDR1 SGHRS, CDR2 YFSETQ. This CDR3 spans 17 amino acids. DNA of the CDR3: TGCGCCAGCAGCAAACGTCCCGGGACTAGCGGGATCAATGAGCAGTTCTTC. Its translation: CASSKRPGTSGINEQFF.

This chain links TRBV27 with TRBJ1-5; 7 positions agree with TRBD1. CDR3 length equals 14 residues. The germline V gene has CDR1 MNHEY and CDR2 SMNVEV (reference sequence). With 7 bases clipped from V and 4 bases from J, the junction kept 7 bases outside the gene matches. CDR3 in DNA: TGTGCCAGCATTCCACGACAGGGAAATCAGCCCCAGCATTTT. Its protein is CASIPRQGNQPQHF.